This T cell receptor (beta chain) is drawn from a study of shared clonotypes between healthy human individuals (dated by TCRdb to 2020 to 2022). Study-level background: The cohort comprised a couple of women and a few men aged 18 to 49 years. For each donor, CD4 naive and CD4 memory were each run on three plates, CD8 naive on two plates, and CD8 memory on one plate. To estimate repertoire size and how much clonotypes are shared between individuals, the study performed deep sequencing of blood TCR repertoires from 4 to 6 healthy adults. Different laboratories and diverse techniques were used to prepare libraries and sequence TCR repertoires, to increase sequencing depth and limit assay-specific biases. Each donor's leukapheresis produced roughly between roughly 0.85 and 10 billion PBMCs. Overall study results and their limits: Because the study included only a small number of donors, the genetic and exposure-history diversity represented was limited. Even with the large sequencing depth, rarefaction of the sorted-subset datasets indicated that sequencing was incomplete. Pairwise subsampling led to the expectation that sequencing depth would affect the degree of clonotype sharing among donors. About 4.5% of naive CD4, 3.5% of naive CD8, 2.3% of memory CD4, and more than 0.35% of memory CD8 clonotypes were shared across a few donors. Estimated clonotype richness was generally larger for naive than for memory subsets. Clonotypes shared by all four sorted-subset donors showed higher generation probabilities than non-shared clonotypes. Sampling was restricted to blood, and TCR repertoires in tissue are likely to differ from TCR repertoires in blood.

TCR CDR3 regions were amplified from genomic DNA by multiplex PCR using the deep immunoSEQ assay. For each cell subset, the extracted genomic DNA was distributed evenly across all wells of several immunoSEQ 96-well plates, and each plate served as one replicate. For sorted subsets, each replicate PCR was loaded with about 200 ng genomic DNA, equivalent to 25,000 to 30,000 T cell genomes. The purified libraries were quantified using a Qubit 3.0 fluorometer, sized with a Bioanalyzer 2100, and then quantified again using the KAPA Library Quantification kit. A separate single-read 150-cycle Illumina NextSeq 550 flow cell was used to sequence each immunoSEQ 96-well plate. On the authors' methods: Because the immunoSEQ output held only junctional sequences and lacked quality scores, the filtering could not match the filtering applied to full-length reads. Sequences were annotated with PyIR, a Python wrapper for IgBLAST v1.9, using IMGT germline references to assign V/J genes and CDR3. Reads with weak V/J assignments (E-value above 1e-6), missing CDR3, stop codons, out-of-frame junctions, or ambiguous translated residues were removed. V3J clonotypes were defined as sequences sharing an identical inferred V gene, J gene, and CDR3 amino acid sequence. The percentage overlap between two repertoires was calculated by dividing the number of shared unique clonotypes by the size of the smaller repertoire. RTK rarefaction, the Chao1 estimator, and Recon v2.1 estimates of unobserved clonotypes were used to assess repertoire richness. Generation probabilities were computed with OLGA for all TCRbeta clonotypes obtained by the gDNA method from several donors. TCRdb holds this immuneACCESS table with in-frame rearrangements only. Some clones are missing; in checked studies, unresolved V genes explain under half, and the rest has no known cause. V, J and clone size are taken as reported in that table, and D and trimming were inferred from the DNA itself. Present in this sample are approximately 1.4 million clones, approximately 98% of which were seen just once. The ten biggest clones cover 0.4% to 0.55% of the sample.

Note on this clone: Its recognized antigen is unknown. Base qualities are not at hand, and no much larger clone is one base apart.

Spanning cysteine to phenylalanine, the CDR3 consists of 15 amino acids. Of all the DNA, just the CDR3 is kept, 45 bases in frame from base 1. Based on the germline V gene (reference sequence), the CDR1 and CDR2 sequences are MNHNY and SVGAGI. V loses 7 bases, J loses 6 bases, and the germline ends lie 21 bases apart. Healthy HIV-negative adults with no recently reported acute infections or vaccinations were included as donors. All donors were Caucasian adults living in Nashville, Tennessee, USA. CD4+ T cells were enriched by magnetic negative selection, after which naive cells were positively selected on CD45RA and the negative fraction was taken as the memory subset. After blood collection by leukapheresis, PBMCs were isolated using Ficoll-Histopaque density gradient centrifugation and then cryopreserved in the vapor phase of liquid nitrogen. Analytical flow cytometry was used to check the purity and quantity of each magnetically sorted T cell population. Each sorted fraction had its genomic DNA isolated and then quantified by UV absorbance on a Nanodrop 2000c.

The V gene is TRBV6-6 and the J gene is TRBJ1-2; a tentative D call is TRBD1 (6 bases match). The receptor was derived from a man aged 25 to 45 in good health. Input material: naive CD4+ T cells sorted from blood. Per the publication, the cell subset or site label means: CD45RA+ positively selected. The DNA is as follows: TGTGCCAGCACCAACCCCCTACAGGGCGGTCATGGCTACACCTTC. Its coded protein is CASTNPLQGGHGYTF.